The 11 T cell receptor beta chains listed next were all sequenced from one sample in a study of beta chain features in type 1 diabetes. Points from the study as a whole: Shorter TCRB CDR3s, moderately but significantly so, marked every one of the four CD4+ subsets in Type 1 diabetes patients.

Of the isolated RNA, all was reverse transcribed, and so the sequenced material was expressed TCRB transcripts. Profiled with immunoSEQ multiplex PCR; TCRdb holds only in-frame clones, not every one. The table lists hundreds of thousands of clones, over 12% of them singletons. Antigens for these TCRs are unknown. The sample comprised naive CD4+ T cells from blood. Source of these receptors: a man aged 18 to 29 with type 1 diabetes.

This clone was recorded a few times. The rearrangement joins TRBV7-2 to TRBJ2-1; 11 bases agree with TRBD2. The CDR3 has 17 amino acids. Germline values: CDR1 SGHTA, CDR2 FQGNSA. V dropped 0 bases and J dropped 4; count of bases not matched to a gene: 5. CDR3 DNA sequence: TGTGCCAGCAGCTTAGCGTCGCTAGCGGGGGGATACAATGAGCAGTTCTTC. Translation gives CASSLASLAGGYNEQFF.

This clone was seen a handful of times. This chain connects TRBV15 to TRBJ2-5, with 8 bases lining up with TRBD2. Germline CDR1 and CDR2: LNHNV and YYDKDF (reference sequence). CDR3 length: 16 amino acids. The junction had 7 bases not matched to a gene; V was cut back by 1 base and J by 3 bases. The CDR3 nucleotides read TGTGCCACCAGCAGAGGTCGTACGGGAGGGGAAGAGACCCAGTACTTC. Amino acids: CATSRGRTGGEETQYF.

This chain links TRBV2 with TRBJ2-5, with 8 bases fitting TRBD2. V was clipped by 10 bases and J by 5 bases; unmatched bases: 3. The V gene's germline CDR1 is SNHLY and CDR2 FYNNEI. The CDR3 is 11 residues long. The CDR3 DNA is TGTGCCAACAGACTAGCGGAGACCCAGTACTTC. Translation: CANRLAETQYF.

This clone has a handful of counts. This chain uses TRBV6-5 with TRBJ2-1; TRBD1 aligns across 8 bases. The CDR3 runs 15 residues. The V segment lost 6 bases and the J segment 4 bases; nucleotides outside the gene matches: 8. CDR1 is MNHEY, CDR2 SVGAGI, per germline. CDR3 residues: CASRDTGGPYNEQFF. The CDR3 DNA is TGTGCCAGCAGGGATACAGGGGGTCCTTACAATGAGCAGTTCTTC.

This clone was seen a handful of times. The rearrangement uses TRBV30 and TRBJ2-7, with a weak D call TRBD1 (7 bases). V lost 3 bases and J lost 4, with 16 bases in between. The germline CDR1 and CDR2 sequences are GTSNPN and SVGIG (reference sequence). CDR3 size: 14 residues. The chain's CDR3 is CAWSPGDSIYEQYF. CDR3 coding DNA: TGTGCCTGGAGCCCGGGGGACAGCATTTACGAGCAGTACTTC.

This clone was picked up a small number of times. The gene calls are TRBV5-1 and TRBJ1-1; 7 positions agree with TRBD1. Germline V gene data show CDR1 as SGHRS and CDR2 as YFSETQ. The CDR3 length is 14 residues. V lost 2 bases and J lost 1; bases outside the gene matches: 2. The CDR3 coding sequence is TGCGCCAGCAGCTTAGGGGGCCCGAACACTGAAGCTTTCTTT. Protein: CASSLGGPNTEAFF.

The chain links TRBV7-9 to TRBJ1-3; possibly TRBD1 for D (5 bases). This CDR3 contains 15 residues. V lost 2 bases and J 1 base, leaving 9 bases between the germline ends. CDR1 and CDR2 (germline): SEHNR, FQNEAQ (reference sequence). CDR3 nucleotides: TGTGCCAGCAGCTTATCAGGGCTATCTGGAAACACCATATATTTT. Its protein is CASSLSGLSGNTIYF.

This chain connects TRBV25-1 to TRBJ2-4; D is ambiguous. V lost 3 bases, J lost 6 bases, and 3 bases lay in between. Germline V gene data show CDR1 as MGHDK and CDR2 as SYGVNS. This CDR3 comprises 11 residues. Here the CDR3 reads CASSDINIQYF. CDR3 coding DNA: TGTGCCAGCAGTGATATAAACATTCAGTACTTC.

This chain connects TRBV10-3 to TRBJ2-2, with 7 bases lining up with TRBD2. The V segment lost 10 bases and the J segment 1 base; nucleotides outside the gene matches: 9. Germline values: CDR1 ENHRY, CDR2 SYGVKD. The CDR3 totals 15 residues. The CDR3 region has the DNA TGTGCCACGCAGCGAGCGGGGCTGAACACCGGGGAGCTGTTTTTT. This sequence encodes CATQRAGLNTGELFF.

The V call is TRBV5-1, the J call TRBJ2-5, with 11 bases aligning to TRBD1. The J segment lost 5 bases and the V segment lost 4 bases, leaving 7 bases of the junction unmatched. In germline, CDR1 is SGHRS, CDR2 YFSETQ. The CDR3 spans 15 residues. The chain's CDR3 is CASSVGQGVMETQYF. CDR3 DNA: TGCGCCAGCAGCGTGGGACAGGGGGTCATGGAGACCCAGTACTTC.

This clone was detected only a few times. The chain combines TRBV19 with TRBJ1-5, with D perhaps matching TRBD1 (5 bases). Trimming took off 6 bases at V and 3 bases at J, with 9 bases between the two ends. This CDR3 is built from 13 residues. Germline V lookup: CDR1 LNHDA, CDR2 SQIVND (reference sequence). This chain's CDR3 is CASRRQTNQPQHF. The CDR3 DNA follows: TGTGCCAGTAGACGACAGACCAATCAGCCCCAGCATTTT.